Here is one T cell receptor beta chain with its context. Its antigen is as yet unknown. This specimen comes from a study of response to subunit inactivated influenza vaccine. Overall study findings and caveats: There was a suggestion from the authors that each seasonal influenza vaccination recruits few new T cells.

CDR3 length: 12 residues. Germline assignment: CDR1 MDHEN and CDR2 SYDVKM. V lost 6 bases and J lost 6, with 12 bases in between. TCRdb re-called the RT-PCR reads through MiXCR, storing one row per CDR3 protein. This sample has 750,000 to 850,000 distinct CDR3 sequences, with approximately 17% found just once. The sample in question was PBMCs from blood, obtained 5 to 6 days after vaccination. J is TRBJ2-7 and V is TRBV28; perhaps D is TRBD1 or TRBD2 (5 bases each). This sequence was found in a man in his forties or fifties who received an inactivated influenza vaccine. The CDR3 loop is CASSGTKIEQYF. The CDR3 nucleotides are TGTGCCAGCAGCGGGACCAAGATCGAGCAGTACTTC.